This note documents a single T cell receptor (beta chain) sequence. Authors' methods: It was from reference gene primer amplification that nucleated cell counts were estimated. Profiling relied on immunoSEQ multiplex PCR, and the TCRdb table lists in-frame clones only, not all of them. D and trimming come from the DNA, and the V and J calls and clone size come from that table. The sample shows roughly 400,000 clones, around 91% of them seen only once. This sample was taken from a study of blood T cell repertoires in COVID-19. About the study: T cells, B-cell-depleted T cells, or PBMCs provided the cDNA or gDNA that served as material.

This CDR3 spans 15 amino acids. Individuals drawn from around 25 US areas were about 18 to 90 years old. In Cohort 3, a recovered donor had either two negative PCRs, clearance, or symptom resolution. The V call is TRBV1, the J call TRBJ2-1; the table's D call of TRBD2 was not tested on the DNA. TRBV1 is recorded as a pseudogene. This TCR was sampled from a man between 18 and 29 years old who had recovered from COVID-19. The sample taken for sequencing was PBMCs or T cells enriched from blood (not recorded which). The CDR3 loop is CTSSPTGTSVSEQFF. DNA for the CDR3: TGCACCAGCAGCCCCACCGGGACTAGTGTATCTGAGCAGTTCTTC.